These 5 T cell receptor beta chains were sequenced from one sample in a study of T cells in Graves' hyperthyroidism and ophthalmopathy. TCR beta CDR3 regions were amplified from RNA. Carried out on the TCR CDR3, a first-round RT-PCR used the HTBI primer set. Via MiXCR, TCRdb re-called the multiplex PCR reads, giving one row per CDR3 protein. Of around 520,000 distinct CDR3 sequences listed, 13% to 15% were seen once; the top ten hold less than 20%. The sample consisted of blood. The receptors stem from a woman aged 18-29 years with Graves' hyperthyroidism.

The rearrangement uses TRBV20-1 and TRBJ1-5; D is undetermined. This CDR3 spans 13 amino acids. V lost 3 bases, J lost 4 bases, and 10 bases lay in between. CDR1 is DFQATT, CDR2 SNEGSKA, per germline (reference sequence). CDR3 residues: CSARSKGNQPQHF. CDR3 DNA sequence: TGCAGTGCTAGGTCGAAGGGAAATCAGCCCCAGCATTTT.

There are a few counts of this clonotype. The V call is TRBV7-3, the J call TRBJ2-3, with 8 bases fitting TRBD2. The CDR3 contains 16 residues. Germline-derived CDR1 and CDR2 are SGHTA and FQGTGA. The J segment lost 4 bases and the V segment lost 5 bases, leaving 11 bases of the junction unmatched. The CDR3 bases are TGTGCCAGCAGCCGGGGGAGCGGGAGAGGGTCAGATACGCAGTATTTT. Amino acid sequence: CASSRGSGRGSDTQYF.

This clonotype was counted at least ten times. This sequence joins TRBV30 and TRBJ1-5; TRBD1 agrees at 7 bases. Germline assignment: CDR1 GTSNPN and CDR2 SVGIG (reference sequence). The CDR3 totals 14 residues. V lost 2 bases and J lost 4; bases outside the gene matches: 5. CDR3 amino acids: CAWSWAGGNQPQHF. The CDR3 DNA is TGTGCCTGGAGTTGGGCAGGGGGGAATCAGCCCCAGCATTTT.

There are many counts of this clonotype. The V and J genes are TRBV11-2 and TRBJ2-7; 9 bases match TRBD2. This CDR3 comprises 18 residues. Germline V CDR1 and CDR2: SGHAT, FQNNGV. Unmatched junction bases numbered 20, after V lost 4 bases and J lost 7 bases. The CDR3 loop is CASSWGLSSGGRRWEQYV. The CDR3, as DNA: TGTGCCAGCAGCTGGGGACTAAGTAGCGGGGGACGACGGTGGGAGCAGTACGTC.

This clonotype appeared many times. The V and J genes are TRBV30 and TRBJ2-3; D gene uncertain. V dropped 2 bases and J dropped 4 bases, with 10 bases sitting between them. Germline CDR1 is GTSNPN and CDR2 is SVGIG (reference sequence). The length of the CDR3 is 13 residues. The CDR3 sequence is CAWSLAFSDTQYF. The DNA for the CDR3 is TGTGCCTGGAGTCTGGCCTTTTCAGATACGCAGTATTTT.